This section outlines one TCR beta chain sequence together with its context. Its matching antigen is unknown. Preparing the TCRbeta library involved the use of unique molecular identifiers. A single record per CDR3 protein comes from TCRdb applying MiXCR to the PCR reads. Of more than 85,000 distinct CDR3 sequences listed, approximately 5.4% are singletons. The sample belongs to a study of T-cell reconstitution after alpha-beta-depleted transplantation in children. Study-level points and caveats: One year post-transplant, T-cell counts and diversity were largely derived from T cells produced anew. Recipient T cells and thymic progenitors that survived gave rise to the high TCRbeta diversity observed at day 60 in some patients. Expanded graft clones, several hundred of them, were reportedly the source of alpha-beta T cells about two months after transplant.

The CDR3 sequence is 13 residues long. Deletions cut 3 bases from V and 7 bases from J, with 12 bases between. Germline loops: CDR1 LNHDA, CDR2 SQIVND (reference sequence). Sample: PBMCs, mostly from graft donor cells, taken 60 days after TCRalphabeta/CD19-depleted stem cell transplant. The chain carries TRBV19 and TRBJ1-1, with unresolved D. This receptor was taken from a female patient aged 2-10 years who had a stem cell transplant for Fanconi anemia, so the T cells may come from the graft donor. CDR3 DNA sequence: TGTGCCAGTAGTATGTCGGGGTCCGGTGAAGCTTTCTTT. Protein: CASSMSGSGEAFF.